Below are 25 T cell receptor beta chains sequenced from a single sample in a study of blood T cell repertoires in COVID-19 (dated by TCRdb to the early 2020s). Libraries were built with the immunoSEQ multiplex PCR assay. TCRdb limited this immuneACCESS table to in-frame rearrangements with V and J called. A share of clones is missing; checked studies link under half to unresolved V genes, and the rest is unexplained. Recorded for this sample are 200,000 to 250,000 clones; approximately 80% of them occurred a single time. Around 1.9% of the sample comes from the top ten. The sample taken for sequencing was peripheral blood. Receptor source: a woman aged 80 or over with acute or convalescent COVID-19.

The V gene is TRBV14, the J gene TRBJ2-5, with TRBD2 matching over 16 bases. Germline-derived CDR1 and CDR2 are SGHDN and FVKESK. V lost 5 bases, J lost 5 bases, and 2 bases stayed unmatched. CDR3 length: 15 residues. The CDR3 protein is CASSTGLAGGETQYF. CDR3 DNA: TGTGCCAGCAGCACGGGACTAGCGGGAGGGGAGACCCAGTACTTC.

This chain uses TRBV5-1 with TRBJ2-1; 8 positions agree with TRBD2. Germline V gene sequence: CDR1 SGHRS, CDR2 YFSETQ. The CDR3 spans 15 residues. Losses at the gene ends were 1 base for V and 5 bases for J; bases not matched to a gene: 5. CDR3 residues: CASSLLAGTNNEQFF. CDR3 nucleotide sequence: TGCGCCAGCAGCTTGCTAGCGGGCACGAACAATGAGCAGTTCTTC.

The chain combines TRBV19 with TRBJ1-2, with 7 bases identical to TRBD1. This CDR3 is 15 amino acids long. V shed 4 bases and J 2 bases; nucleotides not matched to a gene: 7. Germline V gene lookup returns CDR1 LNHDA and CDR2 SQIVND (reference sequence). The CDR3 region is CASSTSGQSNYGYTF. For the CDR3, the DNA is TGTGCCAGTAGTACTTCGGGACAGAGCAACTATGGCTACACCTTC.

This chain joins TRBV6-6 and TRBJ1-2; 11 positions match TRBD1. The length of the CDR3 is 15 residues. CDR1 and CDR2 from the germline V gene are MNHNY and SVGAGI (reference sequence). J lost 3 bases, V lost 5 bases, and 5 bases had no gene match. CDR3 sequence: CASSTGTGGDYGYTF. The CDR3 bases are TGTGCCAGCAGTACAGGGACAGGGGGAGACTATGGCTACACCTTC.

The rearrangement joins TRBV21-1 to TRBJ2-1; TRBD2 reflects the table's D call only, with no check against the DNA. TRBV21-1 is a recognized pseudogene. This CDR3 has 17 amino acids. The CDR3 loop is CASSKDREGSSYNEQFF. The CDR3 region has the DNA TGTGCCAGCAGCAAAGATAGGGAAGGGAGCTCCTACAATGAGCAGTTCTTC.

V gene TRBV19 combines with J gene TRBJ1-2; D is unresolved. V lost 5 bases, J lost 7 bases, and 8 bases lay in between. CDR3 length: 11 residues. Germline assignment: CDR1 LNHDA and CDR2 SQIVND (reference sequence). CDR3 sequence (DNA): TGTGCCAGTAGTTACAGAACTGGCTACACCTTC. It is translated as CASSYRTGYTF.

This chain joins TRBV19 and TRBJ2-3; 7 bases fit TRBD1. Germline V gives CDR1 LNHDA, CDR2 SQIVND (reference sequence). The CDR3 covers 14 residues. The V and J ends lost 5 bases and 4 bases, in that order; junction bases with no gene match: 6. This CDR3 reads CASSSGTVSDTQYF. CDR3 bases: TGTGCCAGTAGTTCCGGGACAGTATCAGATACGCAGTATTTT.

The chain joins TRBV6-5 to TRBJ1-6; D unresolved. Germline V gene lookup returns CDR1 MNHEY and CDR2 SVGAGI. V shed 11 bases and J shed 0 bases, with 8 bases lying between them. This CDR3 is built from 13 residues. The CDR3 loop reads CAGTGSYNSPLHF. CDR3 DNA sequence: TGTGCCGGAACGGGCTCCTATAATTCACCCCTCCACTTT.

In this sample, this clone turned up once. The V and J genes are TRBV5-1 and TRBJ1-2; weak D call: TRBD1 (6 bases). This CDR3 spans 13 amino acids. Germline V gene lookup returns CDR1 SGHRS and CDR2 YFSETQ. Trimming took off 4 bases at V and 6 bases at J, with 13 bases between the two ends. CDR3 protein: CASSLQGSHGYTF. In nucleotides, the CDR3 is TGCGCCAGCAGCCTACAGGGAAGTCATGGCTACACCTTC. The variable domain in full, completed from reference TRBV5-1 and TRBJ1-2, reads KAGVTQTPRYLIKTRGQQVTLSCSPISGHRSVSWYQQTPGQGLQFLFEYFSETQRNKGNFPGRFSGRQFSNSRSEMNVSTLELGDSALYLCASSLQGSHGYTFGSGTRLTVV.

The rearrangement links TRBV15 to TRBJ2-3; D is unclear. Trimming stripped 1 base from V and 1 base from J, with 9 bases between. The CDR3 runs 15 residues. Germline CDR1 is LNHNV and CDR2 is YYDKDF (reference sequence). The CDR3 bases are TGTGCCACCAGCAGAGGAGGCCTTGGCACAGATACGCAGTATTTT. It encodes CATSRGGLGTDTQYF. The whole variable domain, remainder taken from reference TRBV15 and TRBJ2-3, is DAMVIQNPRYQVTQFGKPVTLSCSQTLNHNVMYWYQQKSSQAPKLLFHYYDKDFNNEADTPDNFQSRRPNTSFCFLDIRSPGLGDTAMYLCATSRGGLGTDTQYFGPGTRLTVL.

The chain links TRBV5-6 to TRBJ1-2; 7 nucleotides match TRBD1. Germline V gene lookup returns CDR1 SGHDT and CDR2 YYEEEE. V gave up 0 bases and J gave up 8 bases; unmatched junction bases: 4. The CDR3 contains 13 residues. The CDR3 DNA follows: TGTGCCAGCAGCTTGGCGGTACAGGGGGGCTACACCTTC. Its translation: CASSLAVQGGYTF.

J is TRBJ1-2 and V is TRBV29-1, with D possibly matching TRBD1 (6 bases). V lost 6 bases to trimming and J lost 8 bases, with 19 bases between them. CDR1 and CDR2 (germline): SQVTM, ANQGSEA. CDR3 length: 13 amino acids. The chain's CDR3 is CSVHHPQGKGYTF. CDR3 nucleotide sequence: TGCAGCGTCCATCACCCACAGGGAAAGGGCTACACCTTC.

This chain joins TRBV3-1 (or the pseudogene TRBV3-2) and TRBJ2-5; TRBD2 matches at 10 bases. Germline V CDR1 and CDR2: LGHDT, YNNKEL (reference sequence). This CDR3 has 16 amino acids. After removal of 3 bases from V and 1 base from J, the junction contained 5 bases not matched to a gene. CDR3 sequence reads: CASSHIPSGGQETQYF. CDR3 in DNA: TGTGCCAGCAGCCATATTCCTAGCGGGGGCCAAGAGACCCAGTACTTC.

The J gene is TRBJ2-1, the V gene TRBV6-5; D ambiguous. This CDR3 region has 12 residues. Germline CDR1 MNHEY, CDR2 SVGAGI. Trimming pared 6 bases from V and 6 bases from J, leaving 9 bases between. The CDR3 loop is CASSSGVNEQFF. The CDR3 region has the DNA TGTGCCAGCAGCTCCGGAGTCAATGAGCAGTTCTTC.

The V and J genes are TRBV29-1 and TRBJ2-5, with 8 nucleotides matching TRBD1. The CDR3 consists of 14 residues. Trimming at V came to 8 bases and at J to 5 bases, leaving 13 bases not matched to a gene. CDR1 SQVTM and CDR2 ANQGSEA come from the germline V gene. CDR3 coding DNA: TGCAGCTTTAGGGGACAGGCCAACTGGGAGACCCAGTACTTC. Translation gives CSFRGQANWETQYF.

This clone was observed once. The chain links TRBV5-1 to TRBJ1-5, with TRBD1 matching over 8 bases. Germline V gene data show CDR1 as SGHRS and CDR2 as YFSETQ. Trimming removed 9 bases from V and 2 bases from J; junction bases left unmatched: 22. CDR3 size: 19 residues. The CDR3 spells CATPPRWTGRGGCNQPQHF. CDR3 DNA sequence: TGCGCCACCCCCCCCCGGTGGACAGGGCGTGGTGGGTGCAATCAGCCCCAGCATTTT. The full variable domain, with the rest looked up from reference TRBV5-1 and TRBJ1-5, is KAGVTQTPRYLIKTRGQQVTLSCSPISGHRSVSWYQQTPGQGLQFLFEYFSETQRNKGNFPGRFSGRQFSNSRSEMNVSTLELGDSALYLCATPPRWTGRGGCNQPQHFGDGTRLSIL.

The chain uses TRBV19 and TRBJ1-2, with a possible D match to TRBD1 (5 bases). This CDR3 is 14 amino acids long. Trimming stripped 6 bases from V and 7 bases from J, with 18 bases between. Germline V CDR1 and CDR2: LNHDA, SQIVND (reference sequence). The CDR3 region has the DNA TGTGCCAGTAGGATCCCAGGGCTATCGGGTGGCTACACCTTC. The encoded protein is CASRIPGLSGGYTF.

The chain carries TRBV2 and TRBJ1-5; TRBD1 is a possible D gene (5 bases). V lost 8 bases and J lost 1, with 15 bases in between. The CDR3 covers 15 residues. Germline CDR1 and CDR2: SNHLY and FYNNEI. The CDR3 is CASSQGGTSNQPQHF. In DNA, the CDR3 is TGTGCCAGCTCCCAGGGAGGGACCAGCAATCAGCCCCAGCATTTT.

In this sample, this clone turned up once. This chain connects TRBV1 to TRBJ1-2. TRBV1 is deemed a pseudogene. The CDR3 spans 17 residues. The DNA for the CDR3 is TGCACCAGCAGCCAAGATCCGCGGGGGCGAAACTTTTATGGCTACACCTTC. Translated: CTSSQDPRGRNFYGYTF.

Comment on this clone: Other DNA sequences in the sample encode the same CDR3. The chain recombines TRBV14 with TRBJ1-1; D not resolved. V gave up 1 base and J gave up 4 bases, with 10 bases separating them. The CDR3 runs 14 residues. The germline CDR1 and CDR2 sequences are SGHDN and FVKESK. In DNA form, the CDR3 reads TGTGCCAGCAGCCAAGGAGGAGGGCGCACTGAAGCTTTCTTT. It codes for CASSQGGGRTEAFF.

This sequence joins TRBV9 and TRBJ2-5; 7 bases are shared with TRBD2. V dropped 0 bases and J dropped 5; count of bases not matched to a gene: 13. The CDR3 has 17 amino acids. Germline lookup yields CDR1 SGDLS and CDR2 YYNGEE. CDR3 sequence: CASSVGALGRGRETQYF. CDR3 sequence (DNA): TGTGCCAGCAGCGTAGGGGCTCTAGGGAGGGGCCGTGAGACCCAGTACTTC.

The rearrangement joins TRBV5-6 to TRBJ2-2; 10 bases align to TRBD2. With 4 bases clipped from V and 4 bases from J, the junction kept 10 bases outside the gene matches. The CDR3 totals 17 residues. Germline V gives CDR1 SGHDT, CDR2 YYEEEE. The CDR3 region is CASSTYVTSGVTGELFF. CDR3 DNA sequence: TGTGCCAGCAGCACATACGTAACTAGCGGGGTCACCGGGGAGCTGTTTTTT.

The chain is built from TRBV6-5 and TRBJ1-1; TRBD1 might be the D (5 bases). Germline V gene lookup returns CDR1 MNHEY and CDR2 SVGAGI. The V gene lost 7 bases and the J gene lost 8 bases, with 11 bases spanning the gap. The CDR3 consists of 11 residues. The CDR3 DNA reads as TGTGCCAGCACAGGTCGGGGGGAAGCTTTCTTT. Translating gives CASTGRGEAFF.

CDR3 in DNA: TGTGCCACCAGTGAACGGGGACAGGGGACAGATACGCAGTATTTT. Translated, it gives CATSERGQGTDTQYF. V usage is TRBV24-1 and J usage is TRBJ2-3; 10 positions match TRBD1. Looked up from germline, CDR1 is KGHDR and CDR2 is SFDVKD. The CDR3 runs 15 residues. The ends lost 4 bases at V and 3 bases at J; junction bases unmatched: 3.

V gene TRBV3-1 (or the pseudogene TRBV3-2) combines with J gene TRBJ1-2; weak D call: TRBD1 (6 bases). The germline V gene encodes CDR1 LGHDT and CDR2 YNNKEL (reference sequence). V lost 1 base, J lost 5 bases, and 14 bases lay in between. The CDR3 is made up of 15 amino acids. CDR3 protein: CASSQGTGLGYGYTF. CDR3 sequence (DNA): TGTGCCAGCAGCCAAGGTACAGGGCTAGGGTATGGCTACACCTTC.